The 13 T cell receptor beta chains below come from one sample, sequenced in a study of blood T cell repertoires in COVID-19 (dated by TCRdb to 2019 to 2021). Library generation was performed with the immunoSEQ multiplex PCR assay. TCRdb took over this immuneACCESS table, retaining in-frame rearrangements with V and J assigned. Such tables are incomplete; in checked studies, under half of the missing clones stem from an unresolved V gene, and the remainder is unexplained. The sample includes about 120,000 clones, with around nine tenths observed a single time. The top ten clones comprise roughly 19% of the sample. The sequencing input was peripheral blood. These receptors originate from a human donor with acute or convalescent COVID-19. The donor label of this sample is uncertain.

V is TRBV28 and J is TRBJ1-2, with 7 bases aligning to TRBD1. V shed 4 bases and J 3 bases; nucleotides not matched to a gene: 5. This CDR3 has 14 amino acids. Germline CDR1 and CDR2: MDHEN and SYDVKM. The CDR3 loop reads CASSYTDRDYGYTF. The CDR3 bases are TGTGCCAGCAGTTACACAGACAGGGACTATGGCTACACCTTC.

The chain is built from TRBV5-4 and TRBJ1-1; a weak D match, TRBD1 (5 bases). Germline-derived CDR1 and CDR2 are SGHNT and YYREEE (reference sequence). This CDR3 region has 13 residues. V was pared by 6 bases and J by 7 bases, with 16 bases between. CDR3 nucleotides: TGTGCCAGCAACTCGCCCGAAGACAGTGAAGCTTTCTTT. Its translation: CASNSPEDSEAFF.

This clone was counted a few times. The chain combines TRBV28 with TRBJ2-1, with D unresolved. This CDR3 contains 13 residues. The germline CDR1 and CDR2 sequences are MDHEN and SYDVKM. V was shortened by 7 bases and J by 1 base, with 8 bases between the two germline ends. CDR3 in DNA: TGTGCCAGCACCGAGAATTCCTACAATGAGCAGTTCTTC. It yields the protein CASTENSYNEQFF.

The chain uses TRBV5-6 and TRBJ1-2, with 7 bases lining up with TRBD1. With V trimmed by 2 bases and J by 4 bases, 5 bases remained unmatched. Germline CDR1 reads SGHDT; CDR2 reads YYEEEE. This CDR3 spans 14 amino acids. The CDR3 is CASSLSGTVYGYTF. CDR3 sequence (DNA): TGTGCCAGCAGCTTATCCGGGACAGTCTATGGCTACACCTTC.

The gene calls are TRBV18 and TRBJ1-5; D not certain. CDR1 is KGHSH and CDR2 is LQKENI in the germline V gene. The CDR3 contains 15 residues. V was shortened by 3 bases and J by 4 bases, with 13 bases between the two germline ends. The CDR3 loop is CASSPAKNFNQPQHF. CDR3 DNA sequence: TGTGCCAGCTCACCTGCAAAAAACTTTAATCAGCCCCAGCATTTT.

The chain recombines TRBV4-2 with TRBJ2-5; 13 nucleotides match TRBD2. CDR3 length equals 19 residues. Trimming cost V 1 base and J 3 bases; bases outside gene matches: 11. Germline V lookup: CDR1 LGHNA, CDR2 YNFKEQ. CDR3 loop: CASSQAGLAGDRWEETQYF. The CDR3 DNA reads TGTGCCAGCAGCCAAGCCGGACTAGCGGGAGATCGTTGGGAAGAGACCCAGTACTTC.

V gene TRBV6-1 combines with J gene TRBJ1-5; possible D gene TRBD1, 6 bases. The CDR3 runs to 13 residues. Trimming left V 3 bases short and J 7 bases short, with 10 bases between. CDR1 MNHNS and CDR2 SASEGT come from the germline V gene. The CDR3 DNA sequence: TGTGCCAGCAGTGATTGGCAGGGGCAGCCCCAGCATTTT. Translated: CASSDWQGQPQHF.

The J gene is TRBJ2-1, the V gene TRBV6-2 or TRBV6-3; a weak D match, TRBD2 (6 bases). Germline V lookup: CDR1 MNHEY, CDR2 SVGEGT. With 0 bases removed from V and 2 bases from J, the gap between germline ends came to 8 bases. The CDR3 extends over 15 amino acids. CDR3 sequence reads: CASSYSAGPYNEQFF. CDR3 coding DNA: TGTGCCAGCAGTTACTCCGCGGGACCCTACAATGAGCAGTTCTTC.

The chain has TRBV12-3 or TRBV12-4 and TRBJ1-4; D is uncertain. The ends were cut back, 5 bases at V and 1 base at J, with 5 bases in the middle. The CDR3 has 13 amino acids. CDR3 loop: CASSRQTNEKLFF. The CDR3 DNA follows: TGTGCCAGCAGTCGACAAACTAATGAAAAACTGTTTTTT.

The rearrangement links TRBV19 to TRBJ2-1; 8 bases align to TRBD1. Per the germline V gene, CDR1 is LNHDA and CDR2 is SQIVND (reference sequence). Germline trimming cut 3 bases from V and 6 bases from J; bases unmatched to any gene: 10. The CDR3 runs to 16 residues. CDR3 in amino acids: CASSIFGTGPFNEQFF. For the CDR3, the DNA is TGTGCCAGTAGTATTTTCGGGACAGGACCTTTCAATGAGCAGTTCTTC.

The chain joins TRBV2 to TRBJ1-6; D is perhaps TRBD1 (5 bases). With 5 bases removed from V and 7 bases from J, the gap between germline ends came to 12 bases. There are 14 residues in the CDR3. Germline V gene data show CDR1 as SNHLY and CDR2 as FYNNEI. The chain's CDR3 is CASSLSGGNSPLHF. CDR3 DNA: TGTGCCAGCAGTTTGTCCGGGGGAAATTCACCCCTCCACTTT.

The chain employs TRBV5-1 and TRBJ1-2; 11 nucleotides match TRBD1. V lost 4 bases to trimming and J lost 8 bases; unmatched junction nucleotides: 7. Germline V gives CDR1 SGHRS, CDR2 YFSETQ. This CDR3 has 14 amino acids. Here the CDR3 DNA reads TGCGCCAGCAGCACGGGACAGGGGGAAAAGGGCTACACCTTC. It codes for CASSTGQGEKGYTF.

This clone was counted once. The chain couples TRBV7-9 to TRBJ1-1; 8 bases map to TRBD1. The V and J ends lost 5 bases and 4 bases, in that order; junction bases with no gene match: 9. CDR1 SEHNR and CDR2 FQNEAQ come from the germline V gene (reference sequence). The CDR3 is 15 amino acids. Here the CDR3 reads CASSLIIGQGTEAFF. The CDR3 DNA reads TGTGCCAGCAGCCTTATAATCGGACAGGGCACTGAAGCTTTCTTT.